These 3 T cell receptor beta chains were all obtained from the same sample, sequenced in a study of graft-versus-host responses after intestinal transplantation. TCRdb's copy holds only in-frame clones and misses some; the assay was immunoSEQ multiplex PCR. The top ten clones hold 0.88% of a sample with 20,000 to 25,000 clones, about half of them seen once. Sequencing used alloreactive CD4+ T cells from a mixed lymphocyte reaction culture, obtained before intestinal transplant. Subset specified: CFSE-low proliferating T cells sorted from approximately 6-day pre-transplant mixed lymphocyte reaction (GvH or HvG direction). The source is a human patient who received an intestinal transplant.

CDR3 loop: CASSLVAGLNTEAFF. The CDR3 nucleotides are TGCGCCAGCAGCTTGGTGGCAGGCCTGAACACTGAAGCTTTCTTT. The V gene is TRBV5-1, the J gene TRBJ1-1; D gene unclear. The CDR3 extends over 15 amino acids. V gave up 0 bases and J gave up 0 bases, with 9 bases separating them. Germline CDR1 is SGHRS and CDR2 is YFSETQ.

This clone was seen a handful of times. The chain combines TRBV7-2 with TRBJ2-2; the match to TRBD2 covers 8 bases. V gave up 3 bases and J gave up 5 bases; unmatched junction bases: 8. The V gene's germline CDR1 is SGHTA and CDR2 FQGNSA. The CDR3 is 16 residues long. CDR3 amino acids: CASSFQPGGITGELFF. CDR3 sequence (DNA): TGTGCCAGCAGCTTCCAGCCGGGGGGGATAACCGGGGAGCTGTTTTTT.

The rearrangement uses TRBV27 and TRBJ2-5, with D tentatively TRBD2 (6 bases). Germline lookup yields CDR1 MNHEY and CDR2 SMNVEV (reference sequence). This CDR3 contains 17 residues. Trimming pared 5 bases from V and 3 bases from J, leaving 22 bases between. The CDR3 sequence is CASSRFGAQRGEETQYF. The CDR3 DNA follows: TGTGCCAGCAGTCGATTCGGGGCCCAGCGCGGGGAAGAGACCCAGTACTTC.